The subject of this entry is one T cell receptor beta chain. Its cognate antigen has yet to be identified. No much larger clone exists at a distance of one base, and base qualities are not known. The data were obtained in a study of T cell responses to AZD1222 COVID-19 vaccine (dated by TCRdb to the early 2020s). Study-wide context: TCR sequencing covered roughly 230 trial participants: 200 to 210 given two doses of AZD1222 and 26 given two doses of MenACWY control vaccine. Trial participants were enrolled by age into 18-55, 56-69 and 70-plus year subgroups, with roughly 150, 30 and 60 TCR-sequenced participants respectively.

The meaning of the sample's time point label: about 28 days (+/-7) after the second vaccine dose. Because spike-specific TCR depth and breadth did not differ between the two schedules, AZD1222 recipients who got a second dose at roughly 4 weeks were pooled with those who got a second dose at roughly 12 weeks. Vaccinee samples were obtained from the UK trials COV001 and COV002, which included a single-blind randomized controlled phase 2/3 trial of AZD1222 (ChAdOx1 nCoV-19) in healthy adults. For TCRbeta chain sequencing, PBMC samples were collected from trial participants at day 0 and at day 28 after the second dose. The CDR3 regions of human TCRbeta chains were subjected to immunosequencing. Processing in the source paper ran as follows. Repertoire TCRs were matched against a reference library of SARS-CoV-2-specific TCRs generated with the MIRA antigen-specificity platform. Breadth was defined as the fraction of unique TCRs that were SARS-CoV-2-associated. Depth was defined as the fraction of total T cells that were SARS-CoV-2-associated. Using the MIRA data, each spike-specific TCR was assigned both to the spike region to which the TCR was reactive and to a CD4 or CD8 class. Log10-transformed breadth and depth values were compared by one-way ANOVA with Sidak's multiple comparisons tests. Entries here come from immuneACCESS through TCRdb and include only in-frame sequences with V and J called. Some clones fail to appear in such tables; in the studies checked, an unresolved V gene covers under half of the shortfall, and the cause of the remainder is unknown. V and J calls and clone size are those listed in that table; D and trimming were worked out from the DNA. The sample yields about 180,000 clones; nearly 95% were counted once. The ten largest clones represent approximately 1.9% of the sample.

The paper as a whole reports these results and caveats: In the small 56-69-year group, the increase in depth fell short of significance, most likely because of low power. No day 14 peak-response samples were available, so repertoires were characterized only after the peak T cell response. Reportedly, almost half of the unique spike-specific TCRs recognized epitopes lying outside the regions that are mutated in the B.1.351 and B.1.1.7 variants. The vaccine-associated CD4 TCRs covered the entire spike protein, and the dominant responses fell in regions 160-218 and 743-854. Participants were mostly white British, with more females than males. The authors suggested clonal diversity may have been underestimated. Conclusions about previously exposed vaccinees are limited because only six or seven AZD1222 recipients were SARS-CoV-2 seropositive at baseline. A significant rise in spike-specific TCR breadth and depth was observed after two AZD1222 doses relative to day 0 and relative to MenACWY recipients.

The CDR3 holds 17 amino acids from the cysteine to the phenylalanine. Only CDR3 DNA is held: 51 bases, read in frame from base 1. Relative to germline, V is 0 bases shorter and J is 10 bases shorter, with 22 bases between their ends. For CDR1 and CDR2, the germline V gene lists LGHNA and YSLEER. Sequenced material: peripheral blood, taken 28 days after the second AZD1222 dose. The receptor was derived from an adult who received the AZD1222 COVID-19 vaccine. Here the chain combines TRBV4-3 and TRBJ2-1; the best D guess is TRBD2, with 6 bases matching. In nucleotides, the sequence is TGCGCCAGCAGCCAAGAAGGGCCCCCGGGACTCCGAGGGGAGCAGTTCTTC. It is translated as CASSQEGPPGLRGEQFF.